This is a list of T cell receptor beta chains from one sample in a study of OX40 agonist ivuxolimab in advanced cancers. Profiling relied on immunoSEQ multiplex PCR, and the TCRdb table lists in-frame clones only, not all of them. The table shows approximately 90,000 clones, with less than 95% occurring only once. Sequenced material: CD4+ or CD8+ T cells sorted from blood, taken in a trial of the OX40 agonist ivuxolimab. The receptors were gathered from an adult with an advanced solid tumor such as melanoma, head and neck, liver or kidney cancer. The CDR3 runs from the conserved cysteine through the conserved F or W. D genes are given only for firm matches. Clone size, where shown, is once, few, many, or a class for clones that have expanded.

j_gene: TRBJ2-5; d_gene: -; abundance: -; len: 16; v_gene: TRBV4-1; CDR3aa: CASSQNPGLERETQYF; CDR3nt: TGCGCCAGCAGCCAAAATCCGGGACTGGAGAGAGAGACCCAGTACTTC
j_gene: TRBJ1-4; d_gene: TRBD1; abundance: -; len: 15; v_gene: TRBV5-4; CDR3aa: CASSLLQGGREKLFF; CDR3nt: TGTGCCAGCAGCTTATTACAGGGGGGAAGAGAAAAACTGTTTTTT
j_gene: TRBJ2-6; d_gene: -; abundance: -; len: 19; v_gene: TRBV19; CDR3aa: CASSIDGFTGGAGANVLTF; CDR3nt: TGTGCCAGTAGTATAGATGGTTTTACGGGGGGCGCTGGGGCCAACGTCCTGACTTTC
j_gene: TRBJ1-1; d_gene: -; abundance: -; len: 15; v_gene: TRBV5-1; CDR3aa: CASSSSPDRNTEAFF; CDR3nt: TGCGCCAGCAGCTCCTCCCCGGACAGAAACACTGAAGCTTTCTTT
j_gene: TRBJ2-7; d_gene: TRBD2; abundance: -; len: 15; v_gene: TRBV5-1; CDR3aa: CASSLDPSGGGEQYF; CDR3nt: TGCGCCAGCAGCTTGGACCCGTCGGGGGGAGGGGAGCAGTACTTC
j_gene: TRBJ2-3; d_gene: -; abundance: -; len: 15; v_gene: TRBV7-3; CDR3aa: CASSSTPGRADTQYF; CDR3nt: TGTGCCAGCAGCTCAACCCCTGGCAGGGCAGATACGCAGTATTTT
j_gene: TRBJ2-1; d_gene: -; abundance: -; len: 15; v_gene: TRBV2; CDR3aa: CASNGAGHSYNEQFF; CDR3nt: TGTGCCAGTAACGGGGCGGGCCACTCCTACAATGAGCAGTTCTTC
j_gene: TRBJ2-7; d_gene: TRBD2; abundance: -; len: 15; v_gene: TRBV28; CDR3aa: CASSPPTSGPYEQYF; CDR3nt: TGTGCCAGCAGCCCACCGACTAGCGGCCCCTACGAGCAGTACTTC
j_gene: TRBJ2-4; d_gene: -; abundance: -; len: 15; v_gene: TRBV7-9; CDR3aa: CASSLGSVTGNIQYF; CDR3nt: TGTGCCAGCAGCCTTGGGTCGGTGACGGGTAACATTCAGTACTTC
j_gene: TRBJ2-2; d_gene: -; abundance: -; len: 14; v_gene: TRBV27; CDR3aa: CASSRASSTGELFF; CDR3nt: TGTGCCAGCAGCCGGGCGTCGTCCACCGGGGAGCTGTTTTTT
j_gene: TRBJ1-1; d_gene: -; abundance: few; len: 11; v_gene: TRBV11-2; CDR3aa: CASSQNTEAFF; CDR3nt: TGTGCCAGCAGCCAAAACACTGAAGCTTTCTTT
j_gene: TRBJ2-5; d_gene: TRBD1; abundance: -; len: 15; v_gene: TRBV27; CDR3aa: CASSLNRGSQETQYF; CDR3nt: TGTGCCAGCAGTTTAAACAGGGGAAGCCAAGAGACCCAGTACTTC
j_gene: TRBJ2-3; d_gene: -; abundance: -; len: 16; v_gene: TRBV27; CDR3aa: CASSLVVGASTDTQYF; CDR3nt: TGTGCCAGCAGTTTAGTTGTCGGTGCTAGCACAGATACGCAGTATTTT
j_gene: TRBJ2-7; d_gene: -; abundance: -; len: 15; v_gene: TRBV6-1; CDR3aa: CASSERAGSSYEQYF; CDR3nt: TGTGCCAGCAGTGAAAGGGCAGGATCGTCCTACGAGCAGTACTTC
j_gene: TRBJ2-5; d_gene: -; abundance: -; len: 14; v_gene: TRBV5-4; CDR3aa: CASSRTVYQETQYF; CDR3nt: TGTGCCAGCAGCCGGACGGTGTACCAAGAGACCCAGTACTTC
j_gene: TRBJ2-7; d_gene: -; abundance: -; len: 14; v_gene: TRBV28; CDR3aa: CASSLAGSSYEQYF; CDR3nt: TGTGCCAGCAGTTTGGCAGGGAGCTCCTACGAGCAGTACTTC
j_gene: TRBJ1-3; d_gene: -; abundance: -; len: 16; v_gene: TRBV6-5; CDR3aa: CASSYSDSLSGNTIYF; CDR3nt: TGTGCCAGCAGTTATTCAGACAGCCTCTCTGGAAACACCATATATTTT
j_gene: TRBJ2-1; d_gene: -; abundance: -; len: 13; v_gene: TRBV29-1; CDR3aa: CSAPSGTDNEQFF; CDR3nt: TGCAGCGCTCCCTCGGGGACTGACAATGAGCAGTTCTTC
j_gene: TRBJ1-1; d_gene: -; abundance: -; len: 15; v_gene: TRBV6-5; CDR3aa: CASSYSGARNTEAFF; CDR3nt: TGTGCCAGCAGTTACTCGGGGGCGCGGAACACTGAAGCTTTCTTT
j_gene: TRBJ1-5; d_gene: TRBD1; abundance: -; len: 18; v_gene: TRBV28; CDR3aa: CASRDRDRASNSNQPQHF; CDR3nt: TGTGCCAGCAGGGACCGGGACAGGGCTTCTAATAGCAATCAGCCCCAGCATTTT
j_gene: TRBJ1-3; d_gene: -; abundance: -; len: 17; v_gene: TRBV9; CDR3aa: CASSVTFDRSSGNTIYF; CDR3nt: TGTGCCAGCAGCGTAACGTTCGACAGGTCCTCTGGAAACACCATATATTTT
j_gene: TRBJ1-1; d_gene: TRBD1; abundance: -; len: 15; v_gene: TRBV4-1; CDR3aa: CASSLTGGLNTEAFF; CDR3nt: TGCGCCAGCAGTCTTACAGGGGGCCTGAACACTGAAGCTTTCTTT
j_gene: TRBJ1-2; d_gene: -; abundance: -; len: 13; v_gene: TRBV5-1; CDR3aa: CASSLASGGGYTF; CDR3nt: TGCGCCAGCAGCTTGGCGTCAGGAGGAGGCTACACCTTC
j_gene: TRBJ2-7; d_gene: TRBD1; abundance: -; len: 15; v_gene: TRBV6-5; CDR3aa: CASSSRQGVWNEQYF; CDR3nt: TGTGCCAGCAGTTCCCGACAGGGGGTTTGGAACGAGCAGTACTTC
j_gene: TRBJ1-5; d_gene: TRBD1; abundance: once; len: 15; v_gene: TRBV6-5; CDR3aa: CASSYNRGGNQPQHF; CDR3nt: TGTGCCAGCAGTTACAACAGGGGAGGCAATCAGCCCCAGCATTTT
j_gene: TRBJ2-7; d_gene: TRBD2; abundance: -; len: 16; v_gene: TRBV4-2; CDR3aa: CASSQTSGRFSYEQYF; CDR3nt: TGTGCCAGCAGCCAAACAAGCGGGAGGTTCTCCTACGAGCAGTACTTC
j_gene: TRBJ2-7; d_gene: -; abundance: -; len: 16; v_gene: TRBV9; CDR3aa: CASSLEDSSQTYEQYF; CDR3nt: TGTGCCAGCAGCTTAGAGGACAGCTCCCAAACCTACGAGCAGTACTTC